This TCR beta chain was identified in a study of CD8 T cells in ankylosing spondylitis. Broader study findings: What appeared characteristic of ankylosing spondylitis blood was a TCR beta motif of 7 or 8 highly homologous variants. Matched ankylosing spondylitis synovial fluid reportedly showed significant enrichment of disease-linked clones. Peripheral blood samples showed relatively rare disease-linked clones, and these clones were CD8+.

Library preparation for TCR beta used quantitative 5'-RACE with molecular barcodes. TCRdb re-derived calls from the 5' RACE reads in MiXCR, one entry per CDR3 protein. The sample shows fewer than 250,000 distinct CDR3 sequences, about 11% of them seen only once. V lost 5 bases to trimming and J lost 7 bases, with 15 bases between them. Germline V gives CDR1 SGHRS, CDR2 YFSETQ. The CDR3 is made up of 14 amino acids. A remark on this clonotype: Its antigen is unidentified.

The sequence came from a male donor with ankylosing spondylitis or in good health (not recorded which). Sequencing was performed on blood, either unsorted or a sorted T cell fraction (not recorded which). The chain joins TRBV5-1 to TRBJ1-4; D gene uncertain. The CDR3 region has the DNA TGCGCCAGCAGGCGTGGGAGTACGAGTGAAAAACTGTTTTTT. Translating gives CASRRGSTSEKLFF.